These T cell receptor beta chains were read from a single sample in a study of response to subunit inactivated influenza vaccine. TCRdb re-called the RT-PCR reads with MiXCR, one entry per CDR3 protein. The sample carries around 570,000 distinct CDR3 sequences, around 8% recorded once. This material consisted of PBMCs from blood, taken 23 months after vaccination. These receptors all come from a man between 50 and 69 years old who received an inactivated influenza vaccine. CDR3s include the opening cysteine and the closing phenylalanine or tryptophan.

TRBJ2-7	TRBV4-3	CASSQVWGGSYEQYF
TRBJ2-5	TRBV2	CASSDDRGLETQYF
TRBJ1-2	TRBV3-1	CASSPLTGGSGYTF
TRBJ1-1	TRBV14	CASSLPGTMNTEAFF
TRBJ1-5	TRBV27	CASSSLTGTGNQPQHF
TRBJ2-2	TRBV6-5	CASSNPPPLAVNTGELFF
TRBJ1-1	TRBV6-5	CASSYSAGGLNTEAFF
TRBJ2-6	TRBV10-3	CAISSSSGANVLTF
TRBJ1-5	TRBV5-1	CASSLVGRNDQPQHF
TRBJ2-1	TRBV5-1	CASSTAGSREQFF
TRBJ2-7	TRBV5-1	CASSRSGTGDYEQYF
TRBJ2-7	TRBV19	CASSIGFGTLSGEQYF
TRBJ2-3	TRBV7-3	CASSATGATDTQYF
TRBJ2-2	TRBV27	CASSWTGTGELFF
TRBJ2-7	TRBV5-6	CASSLAPGSAEQYF
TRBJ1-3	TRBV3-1	CASSQDNKRTGNTIYF
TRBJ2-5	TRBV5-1	CASSRLIGETQYF
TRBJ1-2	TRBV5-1	CASSPRTGGHSYGYTF
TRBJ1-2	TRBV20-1	CSASGDVYGYTF
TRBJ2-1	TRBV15	CATSSLTRRFVERDEQFF
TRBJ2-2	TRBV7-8	CASSLAPSPGVTGELFF
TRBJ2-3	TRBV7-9	CASSYRQNTDTQYF
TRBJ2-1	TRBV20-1	CSARDIGGALNEQFF
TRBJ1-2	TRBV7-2	CASSLGGQINYGYTF
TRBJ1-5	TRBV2	CASSEMTSNQPQHF
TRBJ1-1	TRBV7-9	CASTLEGFAFF
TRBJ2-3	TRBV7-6	CASSVGIVGDTQYF
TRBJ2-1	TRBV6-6	CASSNTGYNEQFF
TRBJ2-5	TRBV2	CASRWRGGQETQYF
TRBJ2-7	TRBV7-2	CASSSRGQLSLEQYF
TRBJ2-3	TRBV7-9	CASSSTPGHTQYF
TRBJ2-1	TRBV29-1	CSVAMSGGANNEQFF
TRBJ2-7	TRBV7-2	CASSLAATSSYEQYF
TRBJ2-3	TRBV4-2	CASSLSANTADTQYF
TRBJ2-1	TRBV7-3	CASSPFRALQRGLFF
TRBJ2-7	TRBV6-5	CASSYGQGQGYEQYF
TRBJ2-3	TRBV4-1	CASSQVSWQTSTDTQYF
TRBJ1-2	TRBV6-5	CASSYGRTDGEYGYTF
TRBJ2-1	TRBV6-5	CASTKRPLRGGNEQFF
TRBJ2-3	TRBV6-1	CASRIRGAVTDTQYF
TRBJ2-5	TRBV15	CATSRDTAGGYQETQYF
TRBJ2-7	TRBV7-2	CASSLTRVSSYEQYF
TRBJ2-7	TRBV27	CASRTRGQGYEQYF
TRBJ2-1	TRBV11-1	CASSVDRGLASYNEQFF
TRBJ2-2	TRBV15	CATTDRVNTGELFF
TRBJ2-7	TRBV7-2	CASSLVGTGAFYEQYF
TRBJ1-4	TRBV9	CASSVTAHRGLEKLFF
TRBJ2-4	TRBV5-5	CASSSEGLKNIQYF
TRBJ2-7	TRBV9	CASSVSPRSYEQYF
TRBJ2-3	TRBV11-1	CASSRDRGHGLAGTDTQYF
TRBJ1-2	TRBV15	CATSRDYRDVFGGYTF
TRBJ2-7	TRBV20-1	CSVAGYYEQYF
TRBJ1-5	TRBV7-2	CASSLFQGHNQPQHF
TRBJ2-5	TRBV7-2	CASSVYRGGQETQYF
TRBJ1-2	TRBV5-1	CASTPDGNYGYTF
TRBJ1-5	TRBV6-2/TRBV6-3	CASSPTSGHNQPQHF
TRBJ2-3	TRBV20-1	CSASRLAGGDTQYF